This T cell receptor beta chain was profiled in a study of breast tumors, draining lymph nodes, adjacent tissues. This CDR3 is built from 12 residues. V lost 1 base and J lost 2, with 6 bases in between. From germline, CDR1 is GTSNPN and CDR2 SVGIG (reference sequence). TCRdb reanalysed the multiplex PCR reads using MiXCR and keeps one entry per CDR3 protein. The table records about 53,000 distinct CDR3 sequences, less than 55% of them present only once. The source of this sequence is a female donor with breast cancer. Some clones in this sample may be carry-over from other donors' samples. The sequencing sample was made of breast tumor tissue. The chain uses TRBV30 and TRBJ2-7; D gene uncertain. The CDR3 here is CAWSAGPYEQYF. Written as DNA, the CDR3 is TGTGCCTGGAGTGCGGGCCCCTACGAGCAGTACTTC.